This T cell receptor beta chain emerged from a study of response to subunit inactivated influenza vaccine. Points from the study as a whole: Authors suggested each seasonal flu vaccination may recruit only limited numbers of new T cells.

TCRdb recomputed calls from the RT-PCR reads with MiXCR, one row per CDR3 protein. The sample consists of hundreds of thousands of distinct CDR3 sequences, 15% to 20% of them appearing once. A remark on this clonotype: Its cognate antigen is unknown.

This TCR was recovered from a man between 45 and 60 years old who received an inactivated influenza vaccine. Sequencing was performed on PBMCs from blood, taken roughly 5 days after vaccination.

The CDR3 region has the DNA TGTGCCACCATGACAGGGGGCTTGAACACCGGGGAGCTGTTTTTT. It specifies CATMTGGLNTGELFF. J is TRBJ2-2 and V is TRBV6-1; the match to TRBD1 covers 10 bases. This CDR3 comprises 15 residues. The germline gives CDR1 MNHNS, CDR2 SASEGT. The V gene end was trimmed by 10 bases and the J gene end by 1 base; junction bases not matched to a gene: 6.